This T cell receptor (beta chain) was sequenced during a study of shared clonotypes between healthy human individuals. The run depth of the assay was deep. Study processing details: ImmunoSEQ only sent back junction sequences with no quality scores, so filtering was done differently. Assay: immunoSEQ multiplex PCR; the TCRdb copy retains only in-frame clones and omits some. V and J calls and clone size are those listed in that table; D and trimming were worked out from the DNA. The sample holds approximately 1.4 million clones, 95% to 99% seen once. Points on this clone: Antigen specificity is unknown.

Study outcomes and limitations: Naive subsets generally had larger estimated richness than memory subsets.

The CDR3 is 14 residues long. Germline CDR1 reads MDHEN; CDR2 reads SYDVKM. The V end was cut by 7 bases, the J end by 1 base, with 13 bases between. The authors divided CD4+ cells into CD45RA+ naive and CD45RA-negative memory subsets. The clonotype was recovered from a man aged 30 to 45 in good health. Input material: naive CD4+ T cells sorted from blood. Subset reported: CD45RA+ positively selected. The chain links TRBV28 to TRBJ1-1; no reliable D call. CDR3: CASIPFSKNTEAFF. The CDR3 DNA follows: TGTGCCAGCATCCCATTTTCGAAGAACACTGAAGCTTTCTTT.